This is a list of T cell receptor beta chains from one sample in a study of CXCR3-negative and CXCR3-positive naive CD8 T cells. TCRdb reanalyzed the 5' RACE reads, giving one entry per CDR3 protein sequence and no DNA. The sample shows a few thousand distinct CDR3 sequences, and roughly 1.4% sits with its ten largest clones. Sequenced sample: naive CXCR3- CD8+ T cells from blood. Source of these receptors: a human donor in good health. Some clones in this sample may be carry-over from other donors' samples. CDR3s include the opening cysteine and the closing phenylalanine or tryptophan. Clone size appears in some rows only: once, few, many, or a class for an expanded clone.

V gene	J gene	clone size	CDR3 protein
TRBV9	TRBJ2-5	-	CASSVGGSTQETQYF
TRBV29-1	TRBJ2-7	-	CSVEVVAEQYF
TRBV29-1	TRBJ2-2	-	CSVRTGNTGELFF
TRBV4-1	TRBJ1-1	-	CASSQIQGDTEAFF
TRBV30	TRBJ1-1	medium-sized	CACPVGSTEAFF
TRBV29-1	TRBJ2-3	-	CSVEVWGSSATGGLSTDTQYF
TRBV29-1	TRBJ2-5	medium-sized	CSVRTSGTAKQRKETQYF
TRBV27	TRBJ1-2	-	CASSLDVGGYGYTF
TRBV29-1	TRBJ2-2	-	CSVEMRRGYTGELFF
TRBV11-2	TRBJ2-1	-	CASSSDVSSYNEQFF
TRBV20-1	TRBJ1-1	medium-sized	CSASWWRGTEAFF
TRBV6-5	TRBJ2-5	medium-sized	CASSYSIVARETQYF
TRBV29-1	TRBJ2-5	medium-sized	CSVEDPSSGGAAETQYF
TRBV29-1	TRBJ2-7	-	CSVAGTGLGEQYF
TRBV5-1	TRBJ2-3	medium-sized	CASSVRLARTDTQYF
TRBV29-1	TRBJ1-5	-	CSVGTGGSNQPQHF
TRBV28	TRBJ2-1	medium-sized	CASSLALGTDNEQFF
TRBV13	TRBJ2-1	medium-sized	CASSFLGGGNYNEQFF
TRBV5-1	TRBJ1-5	medium-sized	CASSLGANQPQHF
TRBV29-1	TRBJ2-3	medium-sized	CSVQQGFGTDTQYF
TRBV29-1	TRBJ2-7	medium-sized	CSVEWTGDYEQYF
TRBV5-1	TRBJ2-7	medium-sized	CASSQTGGPYEQYF
TRBV7-2	TRBJ2-5	medium-sized	CASSSAGGRQETQYF
TRBV20-1	TRBJ1-2	medium-sized	CSARDKNPTPRGYGYTF
TRBV6-2/TRBV6-3	TRBJ1-1	medium-sized	CASSYGGRTEAFF
TRBV23-1	TRBJ2-5	-	CASSLNQFHQETQYF
TRBV12-3/TRBV12-4	TRBJ2-5	medium-sized	CASSLHPQETQYF
TRBV6-6	TRBJ2-7	medium-sized	CASSPGTFSYEQYF
TRBV28	TRBJ2-7	-	CASSPLTSGNTYEQYF
TRBV5-6	TRBJ2-7	-	CASSPGTGFGEQYF
TRBV7-8	TRBJ2-5	medium-sized	CASSLTPGEETQYF
TRBV4-1	TRBJ2-3	medium-sized	CASSQELIGLAGRTDTQYF
TRBV4-3	TRBJ1-1	medium-sized	CASSQSQSSGTEAFF
TRBV29-1	TRBJ2-1	-	CSLGTAGDEQFF
TRBV29-1	TRBJ2-5	medium-sized	CSVEDRQGSETQYF
TRBV7-9	TRBJ2-5	-	CASTSSWETQYF
TRBV29-1	TRBJ2-7	medium-sized	CSVLGQSLEQYF
TRBV5-4	TRBJ2-1	-	CATEDRGRNEQFF
TRBV5-1	TRBJ2-5	-	CASSSGLAGLEETQYF
TRBV6-6	TRBJ2-1	-	CASTLGLGLEQFF
TRBV6-5	TRBJ1-2	medium-sized	CASWRDRGTGYTF
TRBV29-1	TRBJ2-1	medium-sized	CSVPKPPGTSGKGEQFF
TRBV10-2	TRBJ2-1	-	CASKLSEHEQFF
TRBV4-3	TRBJ2-2	medium-sized	CASSPRLAGDLTGELFF
TRBV29-1	TRBJ2-7	-	CSVEDQGYEQYF
TRBV6-5	TRBJ2-2	medium-sized	CASSYSAAGTGELFF
TRBV29-1	TRBJ1-2	medium-sized	CSAHRDYGYTF
TRBV7-6	TRBJ2-7	medium-sized	CASSLLAGGPYEQYF
TRBV20-1	TRBJ1-6	-	CSARDRGQNYSPLHF
TRBV20-1	TRBJ1-3	medium-sized	CSAQTGQSSGNTIYF
TRBV11-2	TRBJ2-1	-	CASSLVGGTAHYNEQFF